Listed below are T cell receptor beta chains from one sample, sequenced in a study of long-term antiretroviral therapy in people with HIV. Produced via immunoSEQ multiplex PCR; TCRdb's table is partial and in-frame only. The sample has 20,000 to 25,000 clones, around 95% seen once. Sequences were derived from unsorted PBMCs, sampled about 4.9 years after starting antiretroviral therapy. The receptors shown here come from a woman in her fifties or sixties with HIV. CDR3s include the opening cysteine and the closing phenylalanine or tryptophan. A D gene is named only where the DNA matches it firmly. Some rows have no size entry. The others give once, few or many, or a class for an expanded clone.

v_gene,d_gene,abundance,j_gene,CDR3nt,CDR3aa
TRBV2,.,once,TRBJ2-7,TGTGCCAGCAGTGTACAGGGGGCGGGAGGCGAGCAGTACTTC,CASSVQGAGGEQYF
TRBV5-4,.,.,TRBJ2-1,TGTGCCAGCAGCTCCCGGGACGGCTACAATGAGCAGTTCTTC,CASSSRDGYNEQFF
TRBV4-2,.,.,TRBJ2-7,TGTGCCGTGGGTAGCTCCTACGAGCAGTACTTC,CAVGSSYEQYF
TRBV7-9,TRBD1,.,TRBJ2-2,TGTGCCAGCAGCTCAGGACAGGGCCCAAACACCGGGGAGCTGTTTTTT,CASSSGQGPNTGELFF
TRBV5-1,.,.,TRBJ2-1,TGCGCCAGCAGCTGGGACCGGGACTTTGGAGACAATGAGCAGTTCTTC,CASSWDRDFGDNEQFF
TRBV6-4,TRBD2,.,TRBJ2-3,TGTGCCAGCACTTTGACCGGGACTAGCGGACTATATACGCAGTATTTT,CASTLTGTSGLYTQYF
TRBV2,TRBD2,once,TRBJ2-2,TGTGCCAGCAGTGAGTCACTAGCGTCTGGGGAGCTGTTTTTT,CASSESLASGELFF
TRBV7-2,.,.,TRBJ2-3,TGTGCCAGCAGCTTATCAACGCAGTATTTT,CASSLSTQYF
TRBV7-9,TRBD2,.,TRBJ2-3,TGTGCCAGCAGCTCCACTTTCGAGCGGGGTCTCACAGATACGCAGTATTTT,CASSSTFERGLTDTQYF
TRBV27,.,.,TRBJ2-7,TGTGCCAGCAGTTTCCCCCACTGGCGACAGGACTACGAGCAGTACTTC,CASSFPHWRQDYEQYF
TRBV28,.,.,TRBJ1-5,TGTGCCAGCACCCACGCTGGGTCAGGCAATCAGCCCCAGCATTTT,CASTHAGSGNQPQHF
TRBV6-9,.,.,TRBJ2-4,TGTGCCAGCAGTTATCCAGTTACCCTAGCCAAAAACATTCAGTACTTC,CASSYPVTLAKNIQYF
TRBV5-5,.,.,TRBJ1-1,TGTGCCAGCAGGGTGGGTGGCAGGGACACTGAAGCTTTCTTT,CASRVGGRDTEAFF
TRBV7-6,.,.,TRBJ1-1,TGTGCCAGCAGTAGCAGGGAGCCGCACACTGAAGCTTTCTTT,CASSSREPHTEAFF
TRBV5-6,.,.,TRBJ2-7,TGTGCCAGCAGCTTGTGGGGGTCGTACTACGAGCAGTACTTC,CASSLWGSYYEQYF
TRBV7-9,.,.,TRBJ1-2,TGTGCCAGCAGCCCTCAGCCGACGGGTATTAGTCACTATGGCTACACCTTC,CASSPQPTGISHYGYTF
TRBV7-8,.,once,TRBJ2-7,TGTGCCAGCAGCTTAAGGCGGGCTAAAAGCGGCACCTACGAGCAGTACTTC,CASSLRRAKSGTYEQYF
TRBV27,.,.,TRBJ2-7,TGTGCCAGCAGTTTAGGGACAACCACATCCTACGAGCAGTACTTC,CASSLGTTTSYEQYF
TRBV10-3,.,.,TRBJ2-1,TGTGCCATCAGTGAGTCCCAAGCAGACCTCTACAATGAGCAGTTCTTC,CAISESQADLYNEQFF
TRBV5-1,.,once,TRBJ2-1,TGCGCCAGCAGCTTTCCGGGGTACAATGAGCAGTTCTTC,CASSFPGYNEQFF
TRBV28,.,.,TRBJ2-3,TGTGCCAGCAGTTTAAGCGGAGGCACAGATACGCAGTATTTT,CASSLSGGTDTQYF
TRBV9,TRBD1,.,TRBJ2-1,TGTGCCAGCACCAACGGGATACGGGACAGCAAAAGTGGCAATGAGCAGTTCTTC,CASTNGIRDSKSGNEQFF
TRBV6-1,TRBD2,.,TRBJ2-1,TGTGCCAGCAGTGTAATTCCGGGAGGAGACAATGAGCAGTTCTTC,CASSVIPGGDNEQFF
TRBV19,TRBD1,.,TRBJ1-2,TGTGCCAGTAGTACCAGGACAGGGGACACCTATGGCTACACCTTC,CASSTRTGDTYGYTF
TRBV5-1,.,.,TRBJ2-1,TGCGCCAGCAGCTTTGTACAGGGCTATGAGCAGTTCTTC,CASSFVQGYEQFF
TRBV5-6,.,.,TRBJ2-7,TGTGCCAGCAGCTTGTACGTGCGCGAATCAGTCTACGAGCAGTACTTC,CASSLYVRESVYEQYF
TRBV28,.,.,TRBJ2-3,TGTGCCAGCAGTTTTACTGGCCAAGCGCAGTATTTT,CASSFTGQAQYF